A single sample gave rise to the 23 T cell receptor beta chains below, sequenced in a study of blood T cell repertoires in COVID-19. Sequencing used immunoSEQ multiplex PCR; TCRdb keeps in-frame clones, though not all of them. The sample consists of 430,000 or so clones, roughly 90% of them appearing once. Sequencing was performed on peripheral blood. Every receptor here comes from a young man with COVID-19, enrolled during active disease.

The CDR3, as DNA: TGCAGCGTTTGGGCGGGACAGGGACGAGAGACCCAGTACTTC. This gives the protein CSVWAGQGRETQYF. The chain joins TRBV29-1 to TRBJ2-5, with 9 bases lining up with TRBD1. The V and J ends lost 5 bases and 4 bases, in that order; junction bases with no gene match: 8. Germline V gives CDR1 SQVTM, CDR2 ANQGSEA. This CDR3 is 14 amino acids long.

In regard to this clone: Other DNA sequences in the same sample also yield this CDR3. The V and J genes are TRBV5-1 and TRBJ2-3, with D perhaps TRBD1 (5 bases). The CDR3 sequence is 14 residues long. Germline lookup yields CDR1 SGHRS and CDR2 YFSETQ. Between the trimmed V and J ends, which lost 0 bases and 1 base, there was a span of 6 bases. In nucleotides, the CDR3 is TGCGCCAGCAGCTTGGAAGGGGGCACAGATACGCAGTATTTT. This translates into CASSLEGGTDTQYF.

The J gene is TRBJ2-7, the V gene TRBV3-1 (or the pseudogene TRBV3-2), with a weak D call TRBD2 (5 bases). The V end lost 2 bases, the J end lost 3 bases, and 11 bases lay between the germline ends. Germline V gene data show CDR1 as LGHDT and CDR2 as YNNKEL (reference sequence). CDR3 size: 14 residues. Here the CDR3 DNA reads TGTGCCAGCAGCCAACGGGGATGGGACTACGAGCAGTACTTC. This codes for CASSQRGWDYEQYF.

This chain uses TRBV5-1 with TRBJ1-4; TRBD1 agrees at 9 bases. Germline CDR1 reads SGHRS; CDR2 reads YFSETQ. The CDR3 has 15 residues. After removal of 3 bases from V and 8 bases from J, the junction contained 8 bases not matched to a gene. The CDR3 here is CASSYRDRVSEKLFF. CDR3 sequence (DNA): TGCGCCAGCAGCTACCGGGACAGGGTGTCCGAAAAACTGTTTTTT.

The chain uses TRBV6-5 and TRBJ2-1, with 9 bases fitting TRBD1. This CDR3 comprises 15 residues. V dropped 6 bases and J dropped 6; count of bases not matched to a gene: 9. The V gene's germline CDR1 is MNHEY and CDR2 SVGAGI. The CDR3 DNA sequence: TGTGCCAGCAGCCGCCGGGACAGGGAGAGCAATGAGCAGTTCTTC. Its translation is CASSRRDRESNEQFF.

The chain has TRBV6-2 or TRBV6-3 and TRBJ2-2, with 8 bases fitting TRBD1. This CDR3 spans 15 amino acids. V lost 6 bases to trimming and J lost 5 bases; unmatched junction nucleotides: 8. Per germline, CDR1 MNHEY and CDR2 SVGEGT. The CDR3 spells CASSPGQGETGELFF. The CDR3 nucleotides read TGTGCCAGCAGCCCAGGACAGGGAGAAACCGGGGAGCTGTTTTTT.

The chain couples TRBV25-1 to TRBJ2-7; 11 nucleotides match TRBD2. The germline CDR1 and CDR2 sequences are MGHDK and SYGVNS. The CDR3 is made up of 13 amino acids. V dropped 8 bases and J dropped 2; count of bases not matched to a gene: 2. Here the CDR3 DNA reads TGTGCCAGCGGGACTAGCGGAACCTACGAGCAGTACTTC. It translates to CASGTSGTYEQYF.

The V gene is TRBV6-6, the J gene TRBJ1-1; 8 bases align to TRBD1. This CDR3 region has 15 residues. Germline V gene data show CDR1 as MNHNY and CDR2 as SVGAGI (reference sequence). Losses at the gene ends were 6 bases for V and 3 bases for J; bases not matched to a gene: 9. The CDR3 DNA sequence: TGTGCCAGCAGCCAAAACCAGGGGGCTGACACTGAAGCTTTCTTT. Encoded protein: CASSQNQGADTEAFF.

This rearrangement joins TRBV2 to TRBJ1-1; tentative D call: TRBD1 (5 bases). Germline lookup yields CDR1 SNHLY and CDR2 FYNNEI. Trimming left V 7 bases short and J 4 bases short, with 16 bases between. The CDR3 extends over 14 amino acids. The CDR3 DNA follows: TGTGCCAGCACAGAAAGTCTGGGGCTCACTGAAGCTTTCTTT. It yields the protein CASTESLGLTEAFF. Drawing the rest from reference TRBV2 and TRBJ1-1, the complete variable domain is EPEVTQTPSHQVTQMGQEVILRCVPISNHLYFYWYRQILGQKVEFLVSFYNNEISEKSEIFDDQFSVERPDGSNFTLKIRSTKLEDSAMYFCASTESLGLTEAFFGQGTRLTVV.

The rearrangement joins TRBV30 to TRBJ2-7; 7 nucleotides line up with TRBD1. Per germline, CDR1 GTSNPN and CDR2 SVGIG (reference sequence). V shed 6 bases, J shed 7 bases, and the junction held 12 bases outside the gene matches. The CDR3 runs to 13 residues. This CDR3 reads CACIPGQTEEQYF. CDR3 DNA: TGTGCCTGTATACCGGGACAGACGGAGGAGCAGTACTTC.

The V call is TRBV11-3, the J call TRBJ2-1; 9 positions agree with TRBD2. The CDR3 has 16 amino acids. V was pared by 3 bases and J by 0 bases, with 3 bases of the junction left unmatched. CDR1 and CDR2 from the germline V gene are SGHNT and YENEEA. The CDR3: CASSFWREGSYNEQFF. In DNA, the CDR3 is TGTGCCAGCAGCTTTTGGCGGGAGGGCTCCTACAATGAGCAGTTCTTC. Full variable domain (remainder filled in from reference TRBV11-3 and TRBJ2-1): EAGVVQSPRYKIIEKKQPVAFWCNPISGHNTLYWYLQNLGQGPELLIRYENEEAVDDSQLPKDRFSAERLKGVDSTLKIQPAELGDSAVYLCASSFWREGSYNEQFFGPGTRLTVL.

This clone was found once. The chain joins TRBV21-1 to TRBJ1-1; the D call TRBD1 from the table was never checked on the DNA. TRBV21-1 is noted as a pseudogene. The CDR3 runs to 17 residues. The CDR3 DNA follows: TGTGCCAGCAGCAAACTCCGGGACAAAGTTCTGAACACTGAAGCTTTCTTT. Residues: CASSKLRDKVLNTEAFF.

This clone has only one observation. V and J are TRBV19 and TRBJ1-5; D perhaps matches TRBD1 (5 bases). From germline, CDR1 is LNHDA and CDR2 SQIVND (reference sequence). V dropped 5 bases and J dropped 5 bases, with 19 bases sitting between them. This CDR3 comprises 16 residues. For the CDR3, the DNA is TGTGCCAGTAGTCTATACGGACAAGGGTCCCATCAGCCCCAGCATTTT. Its translation is CASSLYGQGSHQPQHF.

The CDR3 is CASSLDQGNRYGYTF. Written as DNA, the CDR3 is TGTGCCAGCAGCCTTGACCAGGGCAATAGGTATGGCTACACCTTC. The chain is built from TRBV9 and TRBJ1-2, with a possible D match to TRBD1 (5 bases). CDR1 and CDR2 (germline): SGDLS, YYNGEE. This CDR3 has 15 residues. V dropped 4 bases and J dropped 5 bases, with 18 bases sitting between them.

This clone occurred once. The chain carries TRBV5-4 and TRBJ2-7; 10 bases map to TRBD2. The germline V gene encodes CDR1 SGHNT and CDR2 YYREEE (reference sequence). Trimming removed 2 bases from V and 1 base from J; junction bases left unmatched: 3. CDR3 length: 15 amino acids. CDR3: CASSLVAGGSYEQYF. Here the CDR3 DNA reads TGTGCCAGCAGCTTAGTAGCGGGGGGATCCTACGAGCAGTACTTC.

This chain links TRBV18 with TRBJ2-3; 7 bases are a match to TRBD2. Germline CDR1 reads KGHSH; CDR2 reads LQKENI. This CDR3 has 15 amino acids. J gave up 4 bases and V 6 bases, and 10 bases lay outside the gene matches. CDR3 loop: CASSPAGSGADTQYF. In DNA form, the CDR3 reads TGTGCCAGCTCGCCAGCGGGGTCTGGGGCAGATACGCAGTATTTT.

CDR3 nucleotide sequence: TGTGCCATCAGTCCTAGGGTAGCGGGACAAGAGACCCAGTACTTC. This codes for CAISPRVAGQETQYF. This chain links TRBV10-3 with TRBJ2-5; TRBD2 matches at 8 bases. Germline trimming cut 5 bases from V and 2 bases from J; bases unmatched to any gene: 7. The CDR3 runs to 15 residues. Germline V gene sequence: CDR1 ENHRY, CDR2 SYGVKD.

This sequence joins TRBV10-2 and TRBJ1-1, with TRBD1 identical over 7 bases. The CDR3 has 11 residues. Germline V CDR1 and CDR2: WSHSY, SAAADI. V shed 6 bases and J 8 bases; nucleotides not matched to a gene: 3. As DNA, the CDR3 is TGCGCCAGCAGGCGACAGGGAGAAGCTTTCTTT. Translating gives CASRRQGEAFF.

CDR3 amino acids: CASSQDGTRNQPQHF. As DNA, the CDR3 is TGCGCCAGCAGCCAAGATGGGACTCGGAATCAGCCCCAGCATTTT. V and J are TRBV4-1 and TRBJ1-5, with TRBD1 as a possible D gene (5 bases). CDR1 MGHRA and CDR2 YSYEKL come from the germline V gene. Trimming took off 0 bases at V and 4 bases at J, with 10 bases between the two ends. The CDR3 totals 15 residues.

The count of this clone is one. The chain is built from TRBV21-1 and TRBJ2-3; the table's D call, TRBD2, was not checked against the DNA. TRBV21-1 is noted as a pseudogene. This CDR3 has 18 amino acids. The CDR3 region is CASLDRAPSGRAEYTQYF. The CDR3 DNA reads TGTGCCAGTCTGGACAGGGCTCCTAGCGGGAGGGCCGAATATACGCAGTATTTT.

The chain employs TRBV19 and TRBJ2-1, with no clear D. The CDR3 length is 15 residues. The germline V and J ends were trimmed by 4 bases and 0 bases, with 10 bases remaining between them. Looked up from germline, CDR1 is LNHDA and CDR2 is SQIVND (reference sequence). The CDR3: CASSRLRSSYNEQFF. As DNA, the CDR3 is TGTGCCAGTAGTAGGTTGCGGAGCTCCTACAATGAGCAGTTCTTC.

This clone was seen a handful of times. The genes are TRBV3-1 (or the pseudogene TRBV3-2) and TRBJ2-7; a weak D match, TRBD2 (6 bases). V was cut by 4 bases and J by 6 bases, with 10 bases left in between. The CDR3 is 12 residues long. Germline CDR1 LGHDT, CDR2 YNNKEL (reference sequence). CDR3 protein: CASSPRGGEQYF. The CDR3 DNA reads TGTGCCAGCAGCCCGAGGGGAGGCGAGCAGTACTTC.

This clone showed up just once. The chain joins TRBV12-5 to TRBJ1-5, with 11 bases matching TRBD1. The CDR3 runs to 18 residues. Germline trimming cut 0 bases from V and 1 base from J; bases unmatched to any gene: 5. CDR1 is LGHNT and CDR2 is FRNRAP in the germline V gene. CDR3 amino acids: CASGLVWTGGKSNQPQHF. In nucleotides, the CDR3 is TGTGCTAGTGGTTTGGTATGGACAGGGGGCAAGAGCAATCAGCCCCAGCATTTT.